This T cell receptor beta chain was found in a study of cytomegalovirus exposure and HLA in healthy donors. CDR3 length: 15 amino acids. V was clipped by 5 bases and J by 5 bases; unmatched bases: 9. Germline lookup yields CDR1 SGHTA and CDR2 FQGNSA. The PCR had 60 Vbeta and 13 Jbeta primers. Sequenced by immunoSEQ multiplex PCR; TCRdb stores in-frame clones only, minus some. The sample contains over 100,000 clones, 76% of which appear only once. Material for sequencing was PBMCs. This TCR was sampled from a woman aged 45 to 65 in good health and CMV-seropositive. J is TRBJ2-7 and V is TRBV7-2; 10 nucleotides line up with TRBD1. CDR3 region: CASSPRTGGTNEQYF. The CDR3 coding sequence is TGTGCCAGCAGCCCGCGGACAGGGGGAACCAACGAGCAGTACTTC.